This T cell receptor (beta chain) was retrieved from a study of blood T cell repertoires in COVID-19. Study context: Acute-phase and convalescent COVID-19 samples originated in the United States, Italy and Spain. T cells, B-cell-depleted T cells, or PBMCs supplied cDNA or gDNA.

The ends lost 5 bases at V and 2 bases at J; junction bases unmatched: 12. CDR3 length equals 17 residues. Germline CDR1 reads GTSNPN; CDR2 reads SVGIG (reference sequence). Per the original data handling: Cell counts per sample came from amplifying reference gene primers. TCRdb keeps only in-frame clones here, not all; method: immunoSEQ multiplex PCR. That table is the source of V, J and clone size, and D and trimming were worked out from the DNA. Here the sample spans 110,000 to 150,000 clones, about nine tenths being singletons. V usage is TRBV30 and J usage is TRBJ2-2, with 9 nucleotides matching TRBD2. The specimen sequenced was peripheral blood. The receptor's source is a man aged 45-65 years with active or convalescent COVID-19. The DNA of the CDR3 is TGTGCCTGGGGGCCGGGGTTGACTAGCGGAAACACCGGGGAGCTGTTTTTT. This gives the protein CAWGPGLTSGNTGELFF.